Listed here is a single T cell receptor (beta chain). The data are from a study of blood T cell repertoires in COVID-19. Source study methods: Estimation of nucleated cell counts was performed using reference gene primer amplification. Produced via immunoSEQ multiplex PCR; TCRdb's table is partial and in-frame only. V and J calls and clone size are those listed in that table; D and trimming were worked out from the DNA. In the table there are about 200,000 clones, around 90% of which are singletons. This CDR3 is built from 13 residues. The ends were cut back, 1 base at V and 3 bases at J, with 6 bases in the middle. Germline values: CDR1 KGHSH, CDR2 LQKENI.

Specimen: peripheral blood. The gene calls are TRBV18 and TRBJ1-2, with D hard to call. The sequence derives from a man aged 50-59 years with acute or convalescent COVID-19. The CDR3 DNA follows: TGTGCCAGCTCACCACGGGCAGACTATGGCTACACCTTC. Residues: CASSPRADYGYTF.